The clone carrying this T cell receptor beta chain was counted between two and nine times. Its specificity is unknown. No cell sorting was done before RNA was extracted from the tissue. The data originate from a study of tumor and adjacent non-tumor tissue in lung cancer. Study in general: Aged about 31 to 85 years, patients included 10 men and five or six women with stage I to III disease. Findings and limits, study-wide: In normal lung, the top 100 clones were significantly more dominant than in tumor.

Germline V lookup: CDR1 MDHEN, CDR2 SYDVKM. The CDR3 totals 15 residues. Trimming shortened V by 6 bases and J by 2 bases, and 17 bases separated the two germline ends. The library came from three nested PCR rounds adapted from ARM-PCR protocols. TCRdb fed the multiplex PCR reads into MiXCR, producing one record per CDR3 protein. Of roughly 140,000 distinct CDR3 sequences in the sample, roughly 66% were seen once. This receptor was identified in a man in his sixties with small cell lung cancer. The sequenced sample was lung tumor tissue. This chain connects TRBV28 to TRBJ2-7; D gene ambiguous. The CDR3 protein is CASRRPGSNPYEQYF. DNA for the CDR3: TGTGCCAGCAGAAGACCCGGGTCGAATCCCTACGAGCAGTACTTC.